The clone carrying this TCR beta chain was counted once. Germline V lookup: CDR1 LNHDA, CDR2 SQIVND (reference sequence). CDR3 length equals 13 residues. The V and J ends lost 2 bases and 5 bases respectively, with 7 bases between them. Method: immunoSEQ multiplex PCR; TCRdb's copy keeps in-frame clones and lacks some. The sample lists 50,000 to 55,000 clones, 85% to 95% seen once, with 2% to 3% in the top ten. This sample was included in a study of control samples from healthy donors and cancer patients. The V gene is TRBV19, the J gene TRBJ2-1; D uncertain. Source material: blood. The source is a man aged 30-40 years in good health. The CDR3: CASSISVNNEQFF. CDR3 nucleotide sequence: TGTGCCAGTAGTATATCGGTCAACAATGAGCAGTTCTTC.